A single sample is the source of the 22 T cell receptor beta chains below, sequenced in a study of cytomegalovirus exposure and HLA in healthy donors. This PCR relied on a set of 60 Vbeta primers and 13 Jbeta primers. This table comes from immunoSEQ multiplex PCR, and its TCRdb copy is limited to in-frame clones, with some not included. The data show 150,000 to 200,000 clones, approximately 82% seen once. What was sequenced was PBMCs. These receptor sequences come from a male donor in good health and CMV-seronegative.

The chain recombines TRBV19 with TRBJ2-7; possibly TRBD2 for D (5 bases). V shed 3 bases and J shed 4 bases, with 10 bases lying between them. Germline V gives CDR1 LNHDA, CDR2 SQIVND (reference sequence). The CDR3 length is 13 residues. The CDR3: CASSIGPGYEQYF. DNA of the CDR3: TGTGCCAGTAGTATCGGGCCGGGGTACGAGCAGTACTTC. The entire variable domain, with the rest obtained from reference TRBV19 and TRBJ2-7, is as follows: DGGITQSPKYLFRKEGQNVTLSCEQNLNHDAMYWYRQDPGQGLRLIYYSQIVNDFQKGDIAEGYSVSREKKESFPLTVTSAQKNPTAFYLCASSIGPGYEQYFGPGTRLTVT.

This chain uses TRBV10-3 with TRBJ2-2; D unresolved. This CDR3 comprises 15 residues. Germline CDR1 reads ENHRY; CDR2 reads SYGVKD. The V end was cut by 8 bases, the J end by 1 base, with 14 bases between. CDR3 amino acids: CAISLLSGNTGELFF. DNA of the CDR3: TGTGCCATCTCTTTACTCTCCGGGAACACCGGGGAGCTGTTTTTT.

CDR3 sequence: CASTLVAGWDNEQFF. In DNA form, the CDR3 reads TGTGCCAGCACCCTAGTAGCGGGATGGGACAATGAGCAGTTCTTC. The chain carries TRBV27 and TRBJ2-1, with 8 bases that match TRBD2. Losses at the gene ends were 7 bases for V and 5 bases for J; bases not matched to a gene: 10. This CDR3 has 15 residues. CDR1 and CDR2 from the germline V gene are MNHEY and SMNVEV (reference sequence).

This clone was counted between two and nine times. CDR3 sequence: CASSPVGAGGSSYEQYF. The CDR3 nucleotides read TGTGCCAGCAGCCCCGTTGGGGCGGGGGGGAGCTCCTACGAGCAGTACTTC. The J gene is TRBJ2-7, the V gene TRBV7-3; 9 bases match TRBD2. The CDR3 consists of 17 residues. Germline values: CDR1 SGHTA, CDR2 FQGTGA. After removal of 5 bases from V and 0 bases from J, the junction contained 11 bases not matched to a gene.

Points on this clone: Germline and junction disagree at one end, which may indicate a read error. This specimen includes other DNA sequences encoding the same CDR3. The chain is built from TRBV19 and TRBJ1-6; 7 nucleotides match TRBD1. The length of the CDR3 is 14 residues. Germline V lookup: CDR1 LNHDA, CDR2 SQIVND (reference sequence). CDR3 sequence: CASSTGQDNSPLHF. The CDR3 DNA reads TGTGCCAGTAGTACCGGACAGGATAATTCGCCCCTCCACTTT.

The V call is TRBV6-6, the J call TRBJ1-4, with 8 bases aligning to TRBD1. Germline trimming cut 5 bases from V and 5 bases from J; bases unmatched to any gene: 7. CDR3 length equals 15 residues. The germline V gene encodes CDR1 MNHNY and CDR2 SVGAGI (reference sequence). The CDR3 DNA sequence: TGTGCCAGCAGTCCCTGGACAGGGTTAAATGAAAAACTGTTTTTT. Its translation is CASSPWTGLNEKLFF.

The gene calls are TRBV27 and TRBJ1-1, with 7 bases identical to TRBD1. CDR3 length: 13 amino acids. Losses at the gene ends were 4 bases for V and 5 bases for J; bases not matched to a gene: 4. CDR1 MNHEY and CDR2 SMNVEV come from the germline V gene (reference sequence). The CDR3 sequence: CASSSPGQTEAFF. The DNA for the CDR3 is TGTGCCAGCAGTTCCCCGGGACAGACTGAAGCTTTCTTT.

This clone was seen just once. The V call is TRBV5-1, the J call TRBJ2-5, with 7 bases that match TRBD1. The J call may be incorrect, as the DNA end agrees better with TRBJ2-7. CDR3 size: 14 residues. Germline V gene lookup returns CDR1 SGHRS and CDR2 YFSETQ. CDR3 sequence: CASSLSRGLYEQYF. CDR3 DNA sequence: TGCGCCAGCAGCTTGTCTAGGGGGCTATACGAGCAGTACTTC.

The chain uses TRBV5-1 and TRBJ1-4, with 11 bases aligning to TRBD1. This CDR3 is built from 15 residues. Germline assignment: CDR1 SGHRS and CDR2 YFSETQ. V lost 4 bases, J lost 8 bases, and 7 bases stayed unmatched. CDR3: CASSHRDRGREKLFF. The CDR3 coding sequence is TGCGCCAGCAGCCACCGGGACAGGGGGAGAGAAAAACTGTTTTTT.

The V and J genes are TRBV27 and TRBJ2-5; a possible D gene is TRBD2 (6 bases). Trimming cost V 5 bases and J 1 base, with 14 bases left between them. The CDR3 sequence is 15 residues long. From germline, CDR1 is MNHEY and CDR2 SMNVEV (reference sequence). Here the CDR3 DNA reads TGTGCCAGCAGTGACTATAGCGGTGTCCAAGAGACCCAGTACTTC. Residues: CASSDYSGVQETQYF.

The V call is TRBV4-3, the J call TRBJ2-2; perhaps TRBD1 as D (6 bases). The V and J ends lost 6 bases and 0 bases respectively, with 8 bases between them. The CDR3 is made up of 14 amino acids. In germline, CDR1 is LGHNA, CDR2 YSLEER. The CDR3 loop is CASRAGANTGELFF. DNA of the CDR3: TGCGCCAGCAGGGCAGGGGCGAACACCGGGGAGCTGTTTTTT.

This clone was counted only a few times. The chain combines TRBV7-2 with TRBJ1-1; D unresolved. Per germline, CDR1 SGHTA and CDR2 FQGNSA. The CDR3 totals 13 residues. V was shortened by 6 bases and J by 7 bases, with 15 bases between the two germline ends. CDR3 DNA sequence: TGTGCCAGCAGTAAGACTGCGGTGATTGAAGCTTTCTTT. It encodes CASSKTAVIEAFF. The whole variable domain, filled in from reference TRBV7-2 and TRBJ1-1, reads GAGVSQSPSNKVTEKGKDVELRCDPISGHTALYWYRQSLGQGLEFLIYFQGNSAPDKSGLPSDRFSAERTGGSVSTLTIQRTQQEDSAVYLCASSKTAVIEAFFGQGTRLTVV.

The chain employs TRBV5-4 and TRBJ2-7; TRBD1 aligns across 7 bases. J lost 3 bases, V lost 4 bases, and 1 base had no gene match. The germline V gene has CDR1 SGHNT and CDR2 YYREEE (reference sequence). This CDR3 has 12 amino acids. Written as DNA, the CDR3 is TGTGCCAGCAGCGGGGACAGCTACGAGCAGTACTTC. It specifies CASSGDSYEQYF.

The table lists this clone with a count of one. The chain recombines TRBV7-9 with TRBJ1-5, with D unclear. V lost 2 bases and J 1 base, leaving 6 bases between the germline ends. Germline assignment: CDR1 SEHNR and CDR2 FQNEAQ (reference sequence). This CDR3 spans 14 amino acids. This chain's CDR3 is CASSLSVSNQPQHF. The DNA of the CDR3 is TGTGCCAGCAGCTTAAGCGTAAGCAATCAGCCCCAGCATTTT.

This chain links TRBV5-6 with TRBJ2-1, with no clear D. V lost 2 bases to trimming and J lost 12 bases, with 12 bases between them. This CDR3 has 12 residues. Per the germline V gene, CDR1 is SGHDT and CDR2 is YYEEEE. DNA of the CDR3: TGTGCCAGCAGCTTCTTCAACGGCGGGCAGTTCTTC. Protein: CASSFFNGGQFF. Supplemented by reference TRBV5-6 and TRBJ2-1, the full variable domain reads DAGVTQSPTHLIKTRGQQVTLRCSPKSGHDTVSWYQQALGQGPQFIFQYYEEEERQRGNFPDRFSGHQFPNYSSELNVNALLLGDSALYLCASSFFNGGQFFGPGTRLTVL.

V is TRBV19 and J is TRBJ2-7, with 11 bases identical to TRBD2. CDR1 is LNHDA and CDR2 is SQIVND in the germline V gene (reference sequence). Trimming took 5 bases from V and 3 from J; bases not matched to a gene: 3. The CDR3 contains 14 residues. CDR3 DNA sequence: TGTGCCAGTAGTCGACTAGCGGGACTCTACGAGCAGTACTTC. Translated: CASSRLAGLYEQYF.

The gene calls are TRBV6-5 and TRBJ2-7; D is possibly TRBD2 (6 bases). V dropped 0 bases and J dropped 6 bases, with 18 bases sitting between them. The length of the CDR3 is 16 residues. In germline, CDR1 is MNHEY, CDR2 SVGAGI. The CDR3: CASSYSIRTTAGEQYF. The CDR3 DNA reads TGTGCCAGCAGTTACTCGATTCGGACTACGGCCGGCGAGCAGTACTTC.

The chain carries TRBV10-3 and TRBJ2-1; no reliable D call. The CDR3 consists of 11 residues. The V gene's germline CDR1 is ENHRY and CDR2 SYGVKD. V dropped 10 bases and J dropped 6 bases, with 10 bases sitting between them. This CDR3 is CATAQVNEQFF. The CDR3 DNA reads as TGTGCCACAGCCCAGGTCAATGAGCAGTTCTTC.

The chain carries TRBV7-3 and TRBJ2-7; D perhaps matches TRBD1 (6 bases). In germline, CDR1 is SGHTA, CDR2 FQGTGA. Trimming took 3 bases from V and 6 from J, leaving 18 bases between them. The length of the CDR3 is 15 residues. CDR3 sequence: CASSFLPQGGGEQYF. CDR3 bases: TGTGCCAGCAGCTTTCTTCCACAGGGTGGTGGCGAGCAGTACTTC.

The chain combines TRBV15 with TRBJ1-1; 7 nucleotides line up with TRBD1. V was clipped by 5 bases and J by 0 bases; unmatched bases: 6. CDR3 length: 15 residues. Germline CDR1 reads LNHNV; CDR2 reads YYDKDF (reference sequence). In DNA, the CDR3 is TGTGCCACCAGCCCCCGCCAGGGGGTGAACACTGAAGCTTTCTTT. It encodes CATSPRQGVNTEAFF. Drawing the rest from reference TRBV15 and TRBJ1-1, the complete variable domain is DAMVIQNPRYQVTQFGKPVTLSCSQTLNHNVMYWYQQKSSQAPKLLFHYYDKDFNNEADTPDNFQSRRPNTSFCFLDIRSPGLGDTAMYLCATSPRQGVNTEAFFGQGTRLTVV.

The chain employs TRBV9 and TRBJ1-1; no definite D call. CDR1 is SGDLS and CDR2 is YYNGEE in the germline V gene. This CDR3 region has 15 residues. V was cut by 4 bases and J by 1 base, with 14 bases left in between. The DNA of the CDR3 is TGTGCCAGCAGCCCCAAAGGAACAGAGAACACTGAAGCTTTCTTT. This sequence encodes CASSPKGTENTEAFF.

The chain joins TRBV6-1 to TRBJ1-5, with a possible D match to TRBD1 (5 bases). Trimming removed 4 bases at V and 7 bases at J, with 17 bases between. From germline, CDR1 is MNHNS and CDR2 SASEGT. The length of the CDR3 is 15 residues. The chain's CDR3 is CASSGARGNLQPQHF. The CDR3 DNA sequence: TGTGCCAGCAGTGGGGCCCGGGGGAACTTACAGCCCCAGCATTTT.